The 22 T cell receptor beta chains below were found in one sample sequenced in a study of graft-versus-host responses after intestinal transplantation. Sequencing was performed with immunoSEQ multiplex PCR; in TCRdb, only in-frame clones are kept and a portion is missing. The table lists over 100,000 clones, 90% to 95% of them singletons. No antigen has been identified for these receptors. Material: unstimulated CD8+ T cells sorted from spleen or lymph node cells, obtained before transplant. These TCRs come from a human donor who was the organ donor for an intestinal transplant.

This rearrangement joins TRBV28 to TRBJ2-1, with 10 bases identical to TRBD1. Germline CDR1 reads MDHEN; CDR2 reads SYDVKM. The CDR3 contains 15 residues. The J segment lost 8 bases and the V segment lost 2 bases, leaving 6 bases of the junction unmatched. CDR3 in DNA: TGTGCCAGCAGTTTAACCGGGACAGGGGCCGATGAGCAGTTCTTC. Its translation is CASSLTGTGADEQFF.

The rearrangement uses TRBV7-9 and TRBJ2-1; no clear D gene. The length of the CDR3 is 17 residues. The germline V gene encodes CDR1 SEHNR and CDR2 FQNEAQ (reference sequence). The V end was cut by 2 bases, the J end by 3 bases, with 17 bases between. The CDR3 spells CASSLNLLGSYYNEQFF. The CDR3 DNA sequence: TGTGCCAGCAGCTTAAACCTCCTCGGGTCCTACTACAATGAGCAGTTCTTC.

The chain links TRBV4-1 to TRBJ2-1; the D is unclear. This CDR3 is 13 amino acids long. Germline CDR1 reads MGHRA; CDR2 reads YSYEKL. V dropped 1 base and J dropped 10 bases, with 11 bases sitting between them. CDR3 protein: CASSQVVVLEQFF. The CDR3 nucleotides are TGCGCCAGCAGCCAAGTTGTCGTCTTGGAGCAGTTCTTC.

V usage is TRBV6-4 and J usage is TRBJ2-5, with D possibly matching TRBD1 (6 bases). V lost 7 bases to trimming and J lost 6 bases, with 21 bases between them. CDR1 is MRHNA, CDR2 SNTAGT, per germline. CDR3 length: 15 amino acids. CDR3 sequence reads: CASIYRALEEKTQYF. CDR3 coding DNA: TGTGCCAGCATCTACAGGGCCCTCGAAGAAAAGACCCAGTACTTC.

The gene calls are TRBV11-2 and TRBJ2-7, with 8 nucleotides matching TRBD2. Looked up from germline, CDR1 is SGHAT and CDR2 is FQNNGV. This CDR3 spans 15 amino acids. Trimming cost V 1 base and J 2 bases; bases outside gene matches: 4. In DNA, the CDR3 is TGTGCCAGCAGCTTAGCGGGAGGGCCGGCCTACGAGCAGTACTTC. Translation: CASSLAGGPAYEQYF.

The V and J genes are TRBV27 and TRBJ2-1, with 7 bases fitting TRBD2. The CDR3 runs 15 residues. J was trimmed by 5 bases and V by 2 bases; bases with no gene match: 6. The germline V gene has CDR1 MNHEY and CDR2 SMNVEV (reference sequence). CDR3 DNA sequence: TGTGCCAGCAGTTTACGACTAGCTTCTAACAATGAGCAGTTCTTC. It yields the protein CASSLRLASNNEQFF.

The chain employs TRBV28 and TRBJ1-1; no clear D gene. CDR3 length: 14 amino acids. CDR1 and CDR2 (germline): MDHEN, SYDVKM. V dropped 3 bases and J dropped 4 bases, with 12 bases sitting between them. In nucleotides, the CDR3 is TGTGCCAGCAGTTTTCAGGCGTCGATCACTGAAGCTTTCTTT. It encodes CASSFQASITEAFF.

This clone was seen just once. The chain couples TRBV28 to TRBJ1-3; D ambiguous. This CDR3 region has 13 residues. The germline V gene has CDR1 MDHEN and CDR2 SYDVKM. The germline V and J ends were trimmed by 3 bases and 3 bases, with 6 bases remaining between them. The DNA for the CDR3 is TGTGCCAGCAGTTTTTCCGGTGGAAACACCATATATTTT. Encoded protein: CASSFSGGNTIYF. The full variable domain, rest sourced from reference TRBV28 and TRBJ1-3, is DVKVTQSSRYLVKRTGEKVFLECVQDMDHENMFWYRQDPGLGLRLIYFSYDVKMKEKGDIPEGYSVSREKKERFSLILESASTNQTSMYLCASSFSGGNTIYFGEGSWLTVV.

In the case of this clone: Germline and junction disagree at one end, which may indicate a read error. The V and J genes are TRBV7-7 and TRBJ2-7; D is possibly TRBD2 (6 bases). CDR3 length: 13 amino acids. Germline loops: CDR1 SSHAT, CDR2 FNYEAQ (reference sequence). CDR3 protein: CASSLASDYEQYF. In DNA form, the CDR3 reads TGTGCTAGCAGCTTAGCTAGCGATTACGAGCAGTACTTC.

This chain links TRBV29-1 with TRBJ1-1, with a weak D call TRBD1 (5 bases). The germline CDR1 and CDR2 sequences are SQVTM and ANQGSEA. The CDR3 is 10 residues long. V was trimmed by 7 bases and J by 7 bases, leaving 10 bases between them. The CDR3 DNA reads TGCAGCGGGTGGGACGGTGAAGCTTTCTTT. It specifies CSGWDGEAFF.

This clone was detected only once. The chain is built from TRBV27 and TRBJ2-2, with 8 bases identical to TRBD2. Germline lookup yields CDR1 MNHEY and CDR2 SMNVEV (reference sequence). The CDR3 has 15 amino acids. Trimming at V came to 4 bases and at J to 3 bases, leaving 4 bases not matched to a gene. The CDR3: CASSYEREHTGELFF. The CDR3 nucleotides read TGTGCCAGCAGTTATGAGCGGGAGCACACCGGGGAGCTGTTTTTT.

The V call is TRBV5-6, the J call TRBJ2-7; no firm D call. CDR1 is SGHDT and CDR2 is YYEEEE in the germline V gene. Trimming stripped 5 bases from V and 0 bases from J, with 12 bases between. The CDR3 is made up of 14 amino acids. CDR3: CASSPALSSYEQYF. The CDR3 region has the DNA TGTGCCAGCAGTCCGGCTCTATCCTCCTACGAGCAGTACTTC.

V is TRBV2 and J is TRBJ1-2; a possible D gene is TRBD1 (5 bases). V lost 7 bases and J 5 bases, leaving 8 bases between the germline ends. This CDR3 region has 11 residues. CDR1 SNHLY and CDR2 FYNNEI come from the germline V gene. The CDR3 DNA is TGTGCCAGCACCGACAGTTATGGCTACACCTTC. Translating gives CASTDSYGYTF.

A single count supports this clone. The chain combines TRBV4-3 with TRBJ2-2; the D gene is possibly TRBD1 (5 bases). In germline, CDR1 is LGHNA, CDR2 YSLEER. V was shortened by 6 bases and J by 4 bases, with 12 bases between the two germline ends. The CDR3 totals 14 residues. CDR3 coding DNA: TGCGCCAGCAGTCCGACAGTTAGCACCGGGGAGCTGTTTTTT. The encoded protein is CASSPTVSTGELFF.

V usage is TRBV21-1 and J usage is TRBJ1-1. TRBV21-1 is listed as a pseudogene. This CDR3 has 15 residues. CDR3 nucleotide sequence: TGTGCCAGCCTTGCGCGAGGCCCCCGAAACACTGAAGCTTTCTTT. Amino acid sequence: CASLARGPRNTEAFF.

The CDR3 protein is CASSVDGHEQYF. As DNA, the CDR3 is TGTGCCAGCAGCGTAGATGGCCACGAGCAGTACTTC. The rearrangement joins TRBV9 to TRBJ2-7; D is unresolved. The CDR3 loop spans 12 amino acids. Germline CDR1 SGDLS, CDR2 YYNGEE. Trimming removed 0 bases from V and 5 bases from J, with 6 bases in between. Supplemented by reference TRBV9 and TRBJ2-7, the full variable domain reads DSGVTQTPKHLITATGQRVTLRCSPRSGDLSVYWYQQSLDQGLQFLIQYYNGEERAKGNILERFSAQQFPDLHSELNLSSLELGDSALYFCASSVDGHEQYFGPGTRLTVT.

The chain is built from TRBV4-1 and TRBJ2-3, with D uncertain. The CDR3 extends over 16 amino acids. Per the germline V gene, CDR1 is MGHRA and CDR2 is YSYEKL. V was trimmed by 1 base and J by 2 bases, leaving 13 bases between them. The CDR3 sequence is CASSQGLYRSTDTQYF. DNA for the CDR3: TGCGCCAGCAGCCAAGGGTTATATAGGTCCACAGATACGCAGTATTTT.

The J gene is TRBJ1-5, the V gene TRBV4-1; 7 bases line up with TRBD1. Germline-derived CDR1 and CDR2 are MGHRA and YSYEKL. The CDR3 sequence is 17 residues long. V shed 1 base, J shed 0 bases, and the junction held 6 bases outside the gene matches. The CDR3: CASSQGIGTDSNQPQHF. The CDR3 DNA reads TGCGCCAGCAGCCAAGGCATCGGGACAGATAGCAATCAGCCCCAGCATTTT.

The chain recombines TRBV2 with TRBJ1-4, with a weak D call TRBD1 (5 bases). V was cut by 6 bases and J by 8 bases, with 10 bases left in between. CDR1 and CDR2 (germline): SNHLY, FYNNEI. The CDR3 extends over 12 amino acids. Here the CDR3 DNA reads TGTGCCAGCAGCTCTCAGGGCGAAAAACTGTTTTTT. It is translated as CASSSQGEKLFF. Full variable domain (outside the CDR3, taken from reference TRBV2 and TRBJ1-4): EPEVTQTPSHQVTQMGQEVILRCVPISNHLYFYWYRQILGQKVEFLVSFYNNEISEKSEIFDDQFSVERPDGSNFTLKIRSTKLEDSAMYFCASSSQGEKLFFGSGTQLSVL.

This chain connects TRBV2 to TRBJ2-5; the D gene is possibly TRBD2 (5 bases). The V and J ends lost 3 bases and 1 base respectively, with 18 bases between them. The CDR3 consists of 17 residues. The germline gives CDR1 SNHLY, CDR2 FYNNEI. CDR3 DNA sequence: TGTGCCAGCAGTGATCCCACTAGATACGAAGTCCAAGAGACCCAGTACTTC. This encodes CASSDPTRYEVQETQYF. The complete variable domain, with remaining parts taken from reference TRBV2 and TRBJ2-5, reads EPEVTQTPSHQVTQMGQEVILRCVPISNHLYFYWYRQILGQKVEFLVSFYNNEISEKSEIFDDQFSVERPDGSNFTLKIRSTKLEDSAMYFCASSDPTRYEVQETQYFGPGTRLLVL.

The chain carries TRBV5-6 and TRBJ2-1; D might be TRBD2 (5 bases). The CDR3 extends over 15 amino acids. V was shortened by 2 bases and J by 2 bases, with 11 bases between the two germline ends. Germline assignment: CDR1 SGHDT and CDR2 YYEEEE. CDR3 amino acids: CASSLYPGTYNEQFF. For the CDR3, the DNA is TGTGCCAGCAGCTTATATCCGGGAACCTACAATGAGCAGTTCTTC.

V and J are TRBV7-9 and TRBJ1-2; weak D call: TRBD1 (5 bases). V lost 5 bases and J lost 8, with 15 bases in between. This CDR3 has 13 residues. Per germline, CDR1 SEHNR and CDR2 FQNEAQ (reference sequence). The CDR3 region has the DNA TGTGCCAGCAGCCCGGGGGGACCCGGGGGCTACACCTTC. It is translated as CASSPGGPGGYTF.